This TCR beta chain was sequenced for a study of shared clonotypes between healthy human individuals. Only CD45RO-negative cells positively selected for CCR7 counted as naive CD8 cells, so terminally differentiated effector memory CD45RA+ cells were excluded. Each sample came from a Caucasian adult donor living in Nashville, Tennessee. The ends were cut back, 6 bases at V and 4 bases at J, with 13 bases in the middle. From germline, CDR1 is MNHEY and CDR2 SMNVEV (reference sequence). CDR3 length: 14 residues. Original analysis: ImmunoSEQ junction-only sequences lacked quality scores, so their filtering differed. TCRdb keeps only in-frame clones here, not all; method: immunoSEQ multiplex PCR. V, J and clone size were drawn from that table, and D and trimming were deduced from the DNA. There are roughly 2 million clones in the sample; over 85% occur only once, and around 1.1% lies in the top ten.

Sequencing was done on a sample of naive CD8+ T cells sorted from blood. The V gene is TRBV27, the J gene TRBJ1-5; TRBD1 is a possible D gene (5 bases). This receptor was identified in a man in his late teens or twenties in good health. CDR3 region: CASRRPGPNQPQHF. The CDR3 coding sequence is TGTGCCAGCAGAAGGCCGGGGCCTAATCAGCCCCAGCATTTT.